This is a list of T cell receptor beta chains from one sample in a study of T cell repertoires in cytomegalovirus infection. Using its own MiXCR run on the reads, TCRdb lists one record per CDR3 protein. The profile shows tens of thousands of distinct CDR3 sequences, 3.7% of them singletons. What was sequenced was PBMCs. Every receptor here comes from a human donor in good health (CMV status not recorded). Some clones in this sample may be carry-over from other donors' samples. Both conserved end residues are part of each CDR3. Fields, in order: clone size, V gene, J gene, D gene, CDR3 protein, CDR3 DNA. A D gene is named only where the DNA matches it firmly. Expanded clones get a size class; other rows say once, few or many, or leave the size out.

size: many
V: TRBV5-1
J: TRBJ2-7
D: TRBD1
CDR3: CASSSGQGTYEQYF
DNA: TGCGCCAGCAGCTCTGGACAGGGGACCTACGAGCAGTACTTC

size: few
V: TRBV11-2
J: TRBJ2-6
D: NA
CDR3: CASSHPRAGANVLTF
DNA: TGTGCCAGCAGCCATCCAAGGGCTGGGGCCAACGTCCTGACTTTC

size: many
V: TRBV29-1
J: TRBJ1-1
D: NA
CDR3: CSVVPGGTEAFF
DNA: TGCAGCGTTGTTCCCGGGGGCACTGAAGCTTTCTTT

size: NA
V: TRBV12-3/TRBV12-4
J: TRBJ2-1
D: TRBD1
CDR3: CASTLGRDRKYNEQFF
DNA: TGTGCCAGCACCCTCGGGCGGGACAGGAAATACAATGAGCAGTTCTTC

size: many
V: TRBV7-2
J: TRBJ2-1
D: TRBD2
CDR3: CASSAFAGGMAYNEQFF
DNA: TGTGCCAGCAGCGCCTTTGCGGGGGGCATGGCCTACAATGAGCAGTTCTTC

size: many
V: TRBV6-2/TRBV6-3
J: TRBJ2-1
D: TRBD2
CDR3: CASLKRGRFYNEQFF
DNA: TGTGCCAGCCTCAAGCGGGGTCGTTTTTACAATGAGCAGTTCTTC

size: many
V: TRBV2
J: TRBJ2-6
D: TRBD1
CDR3: CASSDDRAGANVLTF
DNA: TGTGCCAGCAGTGATGACAGGGCTGGGGCCAACGTCCTGACTTTC

size: many
V: TRBV30
J: TRBJ1-6
D: NA
CDR3: CAWIGGIRNSPLHF
DNA: TGTGCCTGGATTGGCGGAATTCGGAATTCACCCCTCCACTTT

size: many
V: TRBV7-2
J: TRBJ1-6
D: NA
CDR3: CASSLERQRGRNSPLHF
DNA: TGTGCCAGCAGCTTAGAGCGACAGAGAGGACGTAATTCACCCCTCCACTTT

size: many
V: TRBV7-8
J: TRBJ1-1
D: NA
CDR3: CASSPRGYTEAFF
DNA: TGTGCCAGCAGCCCACGAGGTTACACTGAAGCTTTCTTT

size: many
V: TRBV19
J: TRBJ1-1
D: NA
CDR3: CASSWGSNTEAFF
DNA: TGTGCCAGTAGTTGGGGATCTAACACTGAAGCTTTCTTT

size: many
V: TRBV29-1
J: TRBJ1-5
D: NA
CDR3: CSVGLGNQPQHF
DNA: TGCAGCGTCGGGTTGGGCAATCAGCCCCAGCATTTT

size: many
V: TRBV19
J: TRBJ1-5
D: NA
CDR3: CASSAGGPQHF
DNA: TGTGCCAGTAGTGCCGGCGGGCCCCAGCATTTT

size: many
V: TRBV6-5
J: TRBJ1-1
D: TRBD1
CDR3: CASRVETAGGNTEAFF
DNA: TGTGCCAGCAGAGTAGAGACGGCAGGGGGAAACACTGAAGCTTTCTTT

size: many
V: TRBV30
J: TRBJ1-2
D: NA
CDR3: CAWMSGPDGYTF
DNA: TGTGCCTGGATGTCGGGTCCGGATGGCTACACCTTC

size: many
V: TRBV5-5
J: TRBJ2-1
D: NA
CDR3: CVSSSGWTEQFF
DNA: TGTGTCAGCAGCTCGGGCTGGACTGAGCAGTTCTTC

size: many
V: TRBV7-9
J: TRBJ2-1
D: NA
CDR3: CASSSGVEQFF
DNA: TGTGCCAGCAGCTCGGGGGTTGAGCAGTTCTTC

size: many
V: TRBV20-1
J: TRBJ2-5
D: NA
CDR3: CSARPGYQETQYF
DNA: TGCAGTGCTCGACCCGGGTACCAAGAGACCCAGTACTTC

size: many
V: TRBV6-2/TRBV6-3
J: TRBJ2-5
D: TRBD1
CDR3: CASSPRDSEETQYF
DNA: TGTGCCAGCAGTCCCCGGGACAGCGAAGAGACCCAGTACTTC

size: many
V: TRBV11-2
J: TRBJ2-1
D: TRBD1
CDR3: CASSPGQGAYNEQFF
DNA: TGTGCCAGCAGCCCCGGACAGGGGGCCTACAATGAGCAGTTCTTC

size: many
V: TRBV4-3
J: TRBJ1-1
D: NA
CDR3: CASSQEGIGARGTEAFF
DNA: TGCGCCAGCAGCCAAGAGGGGATTGGGGCTAGGGGCACTGAAGCTTTCTTT

size: many
V: TRBV4-1
J: TRBJ2-1
D: TRBD2
CDR3: CASSRGGLAALGNEQFF
DNA: TGCGCCAGCAGCAGAGGGGGACTAGCGGCTTTGGGCAATGAGCAGTTCTTC

size: many
V: TRBV20-1
J: TRBJ1-2
D: NA
CDR3: CSAPNLGGHRGYTF
DNA: TGCAGTGCCCCTAACTTGGGAGGACACCGTGGCTACACCTTC

size: many
V: TRBV2
J: TRBJ2-3
D: NA
CDR3: CASGRGAADTQYF
DNA: TGTGCCAGCGGGCGCGGGGCCGCAGATACGCAGTATTTT

size: many
V: TRBV7-8
J: TRBJ2-6
D: NA
CDR3: CASSLRLTDITGANVLTF
DNA: TGTGCCAGCAGCTTAAGGCTTACAGACATTACTGGGGCCAACGTCCTGACTTTC

size: many
V: TRBV7-2
J: TRBJ1-6
D: NA
CDR3: CASSPGQYNSPLHF
DNA: TGTGCCAGCAGCCCTGGACAGTATAATTCACCCCTCCACTTT

size: many
V: TRBV7-2
J: TRBJ1-2
D: NA
CDR3: CASSFRQGYTF
DNA: TGTGCCAGCAGCTTTAGACAGGGCTACACCTTC

size: many
V: TRBV6-6
J: TRBJ1-4
D: NA
CDR3: CASYPGRGGGEKLFF
DNA: TGTGCCAGCTACCCGGGCCGGGGAGGTGGAGAAAAACTGTTTTTT

size: many
V: TRBV6-2/TRBV6-3
J: TRBJ2-1
D: TRBD1
CDR3: CASTSDRDNEQFF
DNA: TGTGCCAGCACCTCGGACAGGGACAATGAGCAGTTCTTC

size: many
V: TRBV7-9
J: TRBJ1-6
D: NA
CDR3: CASRPPGFQDSPLHF
DNA: TGTGCCAGCAGGCCCCCAGGGTTCCAGGATTCACCCCTCCACTTT

size: many
V: TRBV7-8
J: TRBJ1-1
D: NA
CDR3: CASSREHLLNTEAFF
DNA: TGTGCCAGCAGCCGAGAACACCTACTGAACACTGAAGCTTTCTTT

size: many
V: TRBV6-5
J: TRBJ1-2
D: NA
CDR3: CASSYTDGDLYGYTF
DNA: TGTGCCAGCAGTTACACTGACGGGGATCTATATGGCTACACCTTC